This T cell receptor beta chain was sequenced during a study of cytomegalovirus exposure and HLA in healthy donors. Study-level findings and limits: Among TCR beta chains of equal frequency, HLA-associated ones were more clonally expanded in a later analysis. What was likely a sequencing artifact was a cluster of highly shared sequence variants. There were reportedly fewer N-insertions in an Asian-associated ancestry cluster than the roughly 700-donor mean, in a later analysis.

Primers for the PCR totalled 60 Vbeta and 13 Jbeta. Only in-frame clones appear in the TCRdb table, and some are missing; sequencing was by immunoSEQ multiplex PCR. The sample shows 150,000 to 200,000 clones, 75% to 80% of them seen only once. With respect to this clone: Its antigen is not known.

Sequenced: PBMCs. The sequence derives from a woman aged 45-65 years in good health and CMV-seropositive.

CDR3 coding DNA: TGTGCCATCAGCAAGACCGGGACAGGCTACTACGAGCAGTACTTC. It encodes CAISKTGTGYYEQYF. The V call is TRBV10-3, the J call TRBJ2-7; 8 bases align to TRBD1. The CDR3 has 15 residues. After removal of 6 bases from V and 3 bases from J, the junction contained 10 bases not matched to a gene. Looked up from germline, CDR1 is ENHRY and CDR2 is SYGVKD.